These 7 T cell receptor beta chains were all obtained from the same sample, sequenced in a study of cytomegalovirus exposure and HLA in healthy donors. The PCR made use of 60 Vbeta and 13 Jbeta primers. TCRdb's table, derived via immunoSEQ multiplex PCR, lists solely in-frame clones and lacks some. The sample lists about 170,000 clones, roughly 85% occurring once. Sequences were obtained from PBMCs. The receptors were sampled from a male donor in good health and CMV-seronegative.

The gene calls are TRBV7-6 and TRBJ1-2, with 8 bases fitting TRBD1. The ends lost 5 bases at V and 7 bases at J; junction bases unmatched: 6. Germline CDR1 is SGHVS and CDR2 is FNYEAQ. This CDR3 has 13 residues. This CDR3 is CASSPQDRAGYTF. The DNA for the CDR3 is TGTGCCAGCAGCCCCCAGGACAGGGCTGGCTACACCTTC.

The chain carries TRBV7-9 and TRBJ1-3; D not certain. The CDR3 consists of 15 residues. Germline V lookup: CDR1 SEHNR, CDR2 FQNEAQ (reference sequence). With 4 bases removed from V and 2 bases from J, the gap between germline ends came to 12 bases. CDR3 sequence: CASSYYREAGNTIYF. The CDR3 bases are TGTGCCAGCAGCTACTACCGGGAAGCTGGAAACACCATATATTTT.

This sequence joins TRBV29-1 and TRBJ2-1; TRBD2 agrees at 12 bases. The J segment lost 0 bases and the V segment lost 7 bases, leaving 13 bases of the junction unmatched. Germline assignment: CDR1 SQVTM and CDR2 ANQGSEA. This CDR3 comprises 18 residues. The CDR3 DNA sequence: TGCAGCGCCGGCCCGGCGGTGACTAGCGGGAGCTCCTACAATGAGCAGTTCTTC. Its protein product is CSAGPAVTSGSSYNEQFF.

To note about this clone: The same CDR3 arises from other DNA sequences in this sample as well. This sequence joins TRBV5-4 and TRBJ2-3; 8 positions match TRBD2. V gave up 4 bases and J gave up 0 bases; unmatched junction bases: 4. This CDR3 comprises 15 residues. Germline V CDR1 and CDR2: SGHNT, YYREEE (reference sequence). The CDR3 spells CASSAGGASTDTQYF. In DNA, the CDR3 is TGTGCCAGCAGCGCGGGGGGAGCTAGCACAGATACGCAGTATTTT.

The chain uses TRBV6-4 and TRBJ1-2, with D maybe TRBD1 (6 bases). This CDR3 contains 15 residues. Looked up from germline, CDR1 is MRHNA and CDR2 is SNTAGT. V was trimmed by 2 bases and J by 5 bases, leaving 15 bases between them. The chain's CDR3 is CASSDPATGSYGYTF. CDR3 nucleotide sequence: TGTGCCAGCAGTGACCCGGCGACAGGCTCTTATGGCTACACCTTC.

This clone was detected only a few times. The chain combines TRBV28 with TRBJ1-5; TRBD1 might be the D (6 bases). This CDR3 spans 15 amino acids. The V and J ends lost 5 bases and 0 bases respectively, with 11 bases between them. Germline CDR1 and CDR2: MDHEN and SYDVKM. The CDR3 nucleotides are TGTGCCAGCAGTACCACAGGGAATAGCAATCAGCCCCAGCATTTT. Translating gives CASSTTGNSNQPQHF.

V gene TRBV18 combines with J gene TRBJ2-3; the D is unclear. V gave up 6 bases and J gave up 2 bases, with 9 bases separating them. From germline, CDR1 is KGHSH and CDR2 LQKENI. This CDR3 is 13 amino acids long. CDR3 region: CASSERFTDTQYF. The CDR3 DNA follows: TGTGCCAGCTCTGAGAGATTCACAGATACGCAGTATTTT. Together with reference TRBV18 and TRBJ2-3, the CDR3 gives the full variable domain: NAGVMQNPRHLVRRRGQEARLRCSPMKGHSHVYWYRQLPEEGLKFMVYLQKENIIDESGMPKERFSAEFPKEGPSILRIQQVVRGDSAAYFCASSERFTDTQYFGPGTRLTVL.